These 27 T cell receptor beta chains were sequenced from one sample in a study of blood T cell repertoires in COVID-19. Assay used: immunoSEQ multiplex PCR; TCRdb lists only in-frame clones, some missing. The sample has hundreds of thousands of clones, roughly four fifths seen once. The sample was peripheral blood. The receptors shown here come from a woman in her seventies with acute or convalescent COVID-19.

V and J are TRBV7-9 and TRBJ2-3; 8 bases agree with TRBD2. This CDR3 spans 14 amino acids. After removal of 3 bases from V and 5 bases from J, the junction contained 4 bases not matched to a gene. Germline V lookup: CDR1 SEHNR, CDR2 FQNEAQ (reference sequence). CDR3 in amino acids: CASSLAGGGDTQYF. The CDR3 DNA sequence: TGTGCCAGCAGCTTGGCGGGGGGCGGAGATACGCAGTATTTT. Full variable domain (rest looked up from reference TRBV7-9 and TRBJ2-3): DTGVSQNPRHKITKRGQNVTFRCDPISEHNRLYWYRQTLGQGPEFLTYFQNEAQLEKSRLLSDRFSAERPKGSFSTLEIQRTEQGDSAMYLCASSLAGGGDTQYFGPGTRLTVL.

The chain combines TRBV3-1 (or the pseudogene TRBV3-2) with TRBJ2-6, with 9 bases that match TRBD2. V lost 0 bases, J lost 0 bases, and 6 bases stayed unmatched. CDR1 LGHDT and CDR2 YNNKEL come from the germline V gene (reference sequence). There are 19 residues in the CDR3. CDR3 loop: CASSQETSGLRSGANVLTF. In DNA, the CDR3 is TGTGCCAGCAGCCAAGAAACTAGCGGGTTACGCTCTGGGGCCAACGTCCTGACTTTC.

J is TRBJ1-3 and V is TRBV10-2, with D possibly being TRBD1 (5 bases). The CDR3 totals 14 residues. The germline V gene encodes CDR1 WSHSY and CDR2 SAAADI. The V end was cut by 8 bases, the J end by 0 bases, with 11 bases between. For the CDR3, the DNA is TGCGCCAGCTTGGGCGGGGGCTCTGGAAACACCATATATTTT. Translated: CASLGGGSGNTIYF.

Only a few counts were recorded for this clone. The chain employs TRBV19 and TRBJ1-2; a possible D gene is TRBD1 (6 bases). Trimming pared 7 bases from V and 4 bases from J, leaving 19 bases between. The CDR3 covers 15 residues. Germline CDR1 and CDR2: LNHDA and SQIVND (reference sequence). The CDR3 protein is CASTPLRVGGYGYTF. In nucleotides, the CDR3 is TGTGCCAGTACGCCCCTCAGGGTAGGGGGCTATGGCTACACCTTC.

This clone appeared a single time. An end of the junction differs from the germline gene, which may be a read error. V usage is TRBV14 and J usage is TRBJ2-1; 8 nucleotides align to TRBD2. The CDR3 length is 13 residues. Germline V gene data show CDR1 as SGHDN and CDR2 as FVKESK. The CDR3 sequence is CASSQTAGVHPIF. In DNA form, the CDR3 reads TGTGCCAGCAGCCAAACAGCGGGGGTCCACCCGATCTTC.

The chain carries TRBV5-4 and TRBJ1-3; D is ambiguous. The length of the CDR3 is 15 residues. Germline V gene data show CDR1 as SGHNT and CDR2 as YYREEE (reference sequence). Trimming stripped 4 bases from V and 0 bases from J, with 11 bases between. The CDR3 region has the DNA TGTGCCAGCAGCCGACCGGGAAGCTCTGGAAACACCATATATTTT. It translates to CASSRPGSSGNTIYF.

The chain combines TRBV11-2 with TRBJ2-7; D uncertain. The CDR3 is 14 residues long. Germline V CDR1 and CDR2: SGHAT, FQNNGV. V lost 3 bases, J lost 3 bases, and 12 bases lay in between. CDR3 nucleotide sequence: TGTGCCAGCAGCTTTTCAGGTTCTCTCTACGAGCAGTACTTC. Translated, it gives CASSFSGSLYEQYF.

The chain carries TRBV7-9 and TRBJ1-5, with 8 bases matching TRBD1. The CDR3 is 15 residues long. Germline V CDR1 and CDR2: SEHNR, FQNEAQ (reference sequence). V dropped 5 bases and J dropped 2; count of bases not matched to a gene: 5. The CDR3 region has the DNA TGTGCCAGCAGCCAAGCAGGGGGCGGCAATCAGCCCCAGCATTTT. It is translated as CASSQAGGGNQPQHF.

The V call is TRBV3-1 (or the pseudogene TRBV3-2), the J call TRBJ2-7; D is perhaps TRBD1 (6 bases). CDR3 size: 12 residues. Trimming took off 7 bases at V and 4 bases at J, with 11 bases between the two ends. Looked up from germline, CDR1 is LGHDT and CDR2 is YNNKEL (reference sequence). CDR3 amino acids: CASTMTGYEQYF. The CDR3 nucleotides are TGTGCCAGCACCATGACAGGTTACGAGCAGTACTTC.

This clone was counted once. This chain joins TRBV6-2 or TRBV6-3 and TRBJ1-2; TRBD1 aligns across 7 bases. Germline-derived CDR1 and CDR2 are MNHEY and SVGEGT. This CDR3 is 16 amino acids long. Trimming cost V 0 bases and J 6 bases; bases outside gene matches: 10. CDR3 sequence: CASSYSLRGMADGYTF. CDR3 nucleotide sequence: TGTGCCAGCAGTTACTCGCTCAGGGGGATGGCGGATGGCTACACCTTC.

The V and J genes are TRBV4-2 and TRBJ2-2, with TRBD2 matching over 10 bases. V trimming: 1 base; J trimming: 6 bases; junction bases outside the gene matches: 5. The CDR3 spans 16 residues. Per germline, CDR1 LGHNA and CDR2 YNFKEQ. The CDR3 nucleotides are TGTGCCAGCAGCCAAGTCATAGCGGGGGGCTCCGGGGAGCTGTTTTTT. This sequence encodes CASSQVIAGGSGELFF.

The chain couples TRBV4-2 to TRBJ2-7, with D maybe TRBD1 (6 bases). The germline V gene has CDR1 LGHNA and CDR2 YNFKEQ. The CDR3 covers 14 residues. Trimming took off 4 bases at V and 9 bases at J, with 19 bases between the two ends. The CDR3 bases are TGTGCCAGCAGCCCCTCCGGGCAGGGACAATGGCAGTACTTC. Its translation: CASSPSGQGQWQYF.

The J gene is TRBJ2-5, the V gene TRBV5-5; tentatively, D is TRBD2 (6 bases). Trimming left V 1 base short and J 6 bases short, with 10 bases between. The CDR3 consists of 13 residues. CDR1 is SGHKS and CDR2 is YYEKEE in the germline V gene (reference sequence). The CDR3 coding sequence is TGTGCCAGCAGCTTGAGGGAGGCAAAGACCCAGTACTTC. Translation gives CASSLREAKTQYF.

Turning to this clone: An end of the junction does not agree with germline; a read error may underlie this. The chain recombines TRBV24-1 with TRBJ2-1; the match to TRBD2 covers 7 bases. The CDR3 runs to 15 residues. CDR1 is KGHDR and CDR2 is SFDVKD in the germline V gene. This CDR3 is CATGDQRGGYNEQFF. In nucleotides, the CDR3 is TGTGCCACCGGTGATCAGCGGGGAGGTTACAATGAGCAGTTCTTC.

In this sample, this clone turned up a few times. J is TRBJ1-2 and V is TRBV5-1; D is unresolved. Trimming left V 4 bases short and J 4 bases short, with 17 bases between. CDR3 length: 15 amino acids. CDR1 and CDR2 from the germline V gene are SGHRS and YFSETQ. The CDR3 region has the DNA TGCGCCAGCAGCCCCTCCGAGGGTCTCGGCTATGGCTACACCTTC. Encoded protein: CASSPSEGLGYGYTF.

The chain has TRBV5-1 and TRBJ1-3; 7 bases are a match to TRBD1. Per the germline V gene, CDR1 is SGHRS and CDR2 is YFSETQ. V lost 0 bases, J lost 0 bases, and 3 bases stayed unmatched. This CDR3 spans 16 amino acids. DNA for the CDR3: TGCGCCAGCAGCTTGGACAGGGGAAGCTCTGGAAACACCATATATTTT. It yields the protein CASSLDRGSSGNTIYF. The full variable domain, its missing parts supplied by reference TRBV5-1 and TRBJ1-3, is KAGVTQTPRYLIKTRGQQVTLSCSPISGHRSVSWYQQTPGQGLQFLFEYFSETQRNKGNFPGRFSGRQFSNSRSEMNVSTLELGDSALYLCASSLDRGSSGNTIYFGEGSWLTVV.

This chain links TRBV19 with TRBJ2-5, with a possible D match to TRBD1 (5 bases). Trimming removed 7 bases at V and 1 base at J, with 13 bases between. The germline CDR1 and CDR2 sequences are LNHDA and SQIVND (reference sequence). This CDR3 has 14 amino acids. For the CDR3, the DNA is TGTGCCAGTACGAAGGGGCACCTCCAAGAGACCCAGTACTTC. As protein: CASTKGHLQETQYF. The full variable domain, completed using reference TRBV19 and TRBJ2-5, is DGGITQSPKYLFRKEGQNVTLSCEQNLNHDAMYWYRQDPGQGLRLIYYSQIVNDFQKGDIAEGYSVSREKKESFPLTVTSAQKNPTAFYLCASTKGHLQETQYFGPGTRLLVL.

The genes are TRBV9 and TRBJ1-1; 7 nucleotides line up with TRBD1. CDR1 is SGDLS, CDR2 YYNGEE, per germline. V was pared by 0 bases and J by 4 bases, with 9 bases of the junction left unmatched. The CDR3 is 16 amino acids. The CDR3 DNA sequence: TGTGCCAGCAGCGTAGGTTGGGGCCGGGACAGCACTGAAGCTTTCTTT. The encoded protein is CASSVGWGRDSTEAFF.

J is TRBJ1-2 and V is TRBV2; tentatively, D is TRBD1 (6 bases). The CDR3 extends over 15 amino acids. Germline V gene sequence: CDR1 SNHLY, CDR2 FYNNEI. V lost 8 bases and J lost 7, with 23 bases in between. CDR3 sequence: CASASQVPLQGGYTF. For the CDR3, the DNA is TGTGCCAGCGCCTCGCAGGTCCCTTTACAGGGTGGCTACACCTTC.

J is TRBJ1-2 and V is TRBV5-1, with a possible D match to TRBD1 (5 bases). The V end lost 0 bases, the J end lost 8 bases, and 14 bases lay between the germline ends. Germline CDR1 is SGHRS and CDR2 is YFSETQ. This CDR3 comprises 14 residues. CDR3 in amino acids: CASSLVSGIEGYTF. The DNA of the CDR3 is TGCGCCAGCAGCTTGGTATCAGGGATCGAGGGCTACACCTTC. Together with reference TRBV5-1 and TRBJ1-2, the CDR3 gives the full variable domain: KAGVTQTPRYLIKTRGQQVTLSCSPISGHRSVSWYQQTPGQGLQFLFEYFSETQRNKGNFPGRFSGRQFSNSRSEMNVSTLELGDSALYLCASSLVSGIEGYTFGSGTRLTVV.

CDR3 sequence (DNA): TGTGCCAGCAGTGATCCCGGACAGGGGGACAATTCACCCCTCCACTTT. It translates to CASSDPGQGDNSPLHF. The J gene is TRBJ1-6, the V gene TRBV6-1, with 10 nucleotides matching TRBD1. The CDR3 runs 16 residues. After removal of 3 bases from V and 7 bases from J, the junction contained 6 bases not matched to a gene. CDR1 and CDR2 from the germline V gene are MNHNS and SASEGT.

This chain joins TRBV13 and TRBJ1-2; 10 bases fit TRBD1. V shed 3 bases and J 0 bases; nucleotides not matched to a gene: 10. Germline lookup yields CDR1 PRHDT and CDR2 FYEKMQ (reference sequence). This CDR3 spans 18 amino acids. The CDR3: CASSFKRQGARTNYGYTF. CDR3 nucleotides: TGTGCCAGCAGCTTTAAGAGACAGGGGGCGCGGACTAACTATGGCTACACCTTC.

The chain couples TRBV30 to TRBJ1-2; a weak D match, TRBD1 (6 bases). The CDR3 loop spans 12 amino acids. Germline CDR1 reads GTSNPN; CDR2 reads SVGIG (reference sequence). With 3 bases removed from V and 5 bases from J, the gap between germline ends came to 10 bases. The CDR3 sequence is CAWSFQGYGYTF. The CDR3 DNA reads as TGTGCCTGGAGCTTTCAGGGGTATGGCTACACCTTC. Based on the CDR3 plus reference TRBV30 and TRBJ1-2, the full variable domain is SQTIHQWPATLVQPVGSPLSLECTVEGTSNPNLYWYRQAAGRGLQLLFYSVGIGQISSEVPQNLSASRPQDRQFILSSKKLLLSDSGFYLCAWSFQGYGYTFGSGTRLTVV.

This chain joins TRBV6-5 and TRBJ2-3; 9 bases match TRBD1. Germline CDR1 and CDR2: MNHEY and SVGAGI. Trimming at V came to 0 bases and at J to 4 bases, leaving 5 bases not matched to a gene. This CDR3 has 16 amino acids. CDR3 DNA sequence: TGTGCCAGCAGTTACTCATGGACAGGGGCGGCAGATACGCAGTATTTT. Translation gives CASSYSWTGAADTQYF.

In the case of this clone: Other nucleotide sequences in the sample specify the same CDR3. V usage is TRBV9 and J usage is TRBJ1-4; D gene unclear. Per germline, CDR1 SGDLS and CDR2 YYNGEE. This CDR3 spans 14 amino acids. The V and J ends lost 0 bases and 5 bases respectively, with 8 bases between them. As DNA, the CDR3 is TGTGCCAGCAGCGTAGCTGTGGCCAATGAAAAACTGTTTTTT. Its protein is CASSVAVANEKLFF.

J is TRBJ1-5 and V is TRBV6-2 or TRBV6-3; 8 bases agree with TRBD1. The V and J ends lost 4 bases and 1 base, in that order; junction bases with no gene match: 9. This CDR3 comprises 17 residues. Germline V CDR1 and CDR2: MNHEY, SVGEGT. The CDR3 sequence: CASSSDRAGFSNQPQHF. The CDR3 nucleotides read TGTGCCAGCAGTTCGGACAGGGCGGGTTTCAGCAATCAGCCCCAGCATTTT.

The genes are TRBV7-8 and TRBJ1-3; 8 positions match TRBD1. After removal of 5 bases from V and 4 bases from J, the junction contained 4 bases not matched to a gene. Germline values: CDR1 SGHVS, CDR2 FQNEAQ. The CDR3 is 14 amino acids. The CDR3, as DNA: TGTGCCAGCAGCCAGGGGGCGGCCGGAAACACCATATATTTT. As protein: CASSQGAAGNTIYF.